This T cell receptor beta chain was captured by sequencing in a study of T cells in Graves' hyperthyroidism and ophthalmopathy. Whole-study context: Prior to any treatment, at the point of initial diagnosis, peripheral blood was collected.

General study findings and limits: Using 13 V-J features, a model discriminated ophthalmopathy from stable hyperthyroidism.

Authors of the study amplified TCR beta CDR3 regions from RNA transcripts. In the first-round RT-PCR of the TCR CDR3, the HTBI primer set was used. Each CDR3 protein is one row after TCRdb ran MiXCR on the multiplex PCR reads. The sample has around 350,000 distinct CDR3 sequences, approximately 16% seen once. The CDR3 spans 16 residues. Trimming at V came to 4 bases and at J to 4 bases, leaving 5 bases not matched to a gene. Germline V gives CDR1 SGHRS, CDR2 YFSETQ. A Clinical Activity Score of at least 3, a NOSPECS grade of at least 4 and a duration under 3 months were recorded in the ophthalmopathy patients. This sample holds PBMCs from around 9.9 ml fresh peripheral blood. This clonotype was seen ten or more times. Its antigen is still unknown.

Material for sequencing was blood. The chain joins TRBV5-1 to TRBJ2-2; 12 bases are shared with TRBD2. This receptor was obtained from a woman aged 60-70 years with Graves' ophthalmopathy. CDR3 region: CASSKTSGSPTGELFF. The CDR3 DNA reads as TGCGCCAGCAGCAAGACTAGCGGGAGTCCCACCGGGGAGCTGTTTTTT.